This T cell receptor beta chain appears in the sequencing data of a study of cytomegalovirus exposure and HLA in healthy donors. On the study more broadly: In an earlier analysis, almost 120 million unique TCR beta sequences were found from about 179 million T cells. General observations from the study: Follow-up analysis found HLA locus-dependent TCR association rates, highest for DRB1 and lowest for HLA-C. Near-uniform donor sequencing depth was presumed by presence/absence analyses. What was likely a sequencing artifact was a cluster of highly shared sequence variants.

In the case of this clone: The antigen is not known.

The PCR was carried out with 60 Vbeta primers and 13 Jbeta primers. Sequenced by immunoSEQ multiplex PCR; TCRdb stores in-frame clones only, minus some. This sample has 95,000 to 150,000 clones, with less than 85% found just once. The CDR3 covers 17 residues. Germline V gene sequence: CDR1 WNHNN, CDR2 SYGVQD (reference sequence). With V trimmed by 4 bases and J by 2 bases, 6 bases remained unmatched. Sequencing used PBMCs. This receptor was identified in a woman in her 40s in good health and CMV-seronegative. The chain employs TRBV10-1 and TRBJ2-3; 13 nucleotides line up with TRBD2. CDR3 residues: CASSGGTSGIHTDTQYF. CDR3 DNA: TGCGCCAGCAGTGGCGGGACTAGCGGGATCCACACAGATACGCAGTATTTT.